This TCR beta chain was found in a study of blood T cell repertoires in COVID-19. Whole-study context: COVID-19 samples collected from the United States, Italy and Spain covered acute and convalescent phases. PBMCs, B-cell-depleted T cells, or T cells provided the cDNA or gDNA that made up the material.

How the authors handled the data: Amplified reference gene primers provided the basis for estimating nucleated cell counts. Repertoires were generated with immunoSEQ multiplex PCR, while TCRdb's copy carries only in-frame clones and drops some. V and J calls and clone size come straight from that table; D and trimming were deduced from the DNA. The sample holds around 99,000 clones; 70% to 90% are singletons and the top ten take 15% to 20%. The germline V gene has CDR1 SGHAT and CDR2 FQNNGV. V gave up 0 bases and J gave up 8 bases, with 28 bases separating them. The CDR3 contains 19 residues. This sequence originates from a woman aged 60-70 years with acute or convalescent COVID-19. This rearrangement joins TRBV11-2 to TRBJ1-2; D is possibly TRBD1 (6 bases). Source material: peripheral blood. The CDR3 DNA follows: TGTGCCAGCAGCTTAGATCCGGGGAGGGGGGAGTTCTCGGCTGGAGGCTACACCTTC. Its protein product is CASSLDPGRGEFSAGGYTF.